This T cell receptor beta chain stems from a study of response to subunit inactivated influenza vaccine (dated by TCRdb to 2016 to 2018). Looking at the study overall: To follow how T cells responded to a trivalent subunit inactivated influenza vaccine, the researchers relied on deep quantitative profiling of the T cell receptor repertoire. The study at large found these results: The authors suggested that each seasonal influenza vaccination may recruit only a limited number of new T cells.

The method was RT-PCR. For sequencing, an Illumina HiSeq 2500 was employed. The raw public data were reprocessed by TCRdb itself: fastp quality trimming at Q25, MiXCR clonotype calling, in-frame beta chains only. Every CDR3 protein is listed once, alongside the most common genes and DNA of its rows. Present in this sample are a few hundred thousand distinct CDR3 sequences, roughly 11% of which were seen just once. Of the sample, about an eighth is held by the ten largest clones. In this sample, this clonotype turned up many times. Its specific antigen is unknown. No clone much larger than this one lies a single base away; base qualities are absent. The CDR3 covers 20 residues, taking in both the cysteine and the phenylalanine. The kept DNA is CDR3 alone, 60 bases in frame from the first base. The V and J ends are trimmed by 0 bases and 2 bases, leaving 20 bases between them. CDR1 and CDR2 were assigned from the germline V gene as MNHEY and SVGEGT.

The time point label corresponds to: 40 to 45 days after influenza vaccine administration. The source was PBMCs from blood, collected around seven weeks after vaccination. This chain joins TRBV6-2 or TRBV6-3 to TRBJ1-6; the D gene cannot be resolved reliably. The clonotype was recovered from a man aged 45 to 65 who received an inactivated influenza vaccine. Donor details come from another sample of the same person, matched by shared clones. The nucleotide sequence is TGTGCCAGCAGTTACTCTTGGACGGAGGATTTACGGCCCTATAATTCACCCCTCCACTTT. It encodes CASSYSWTEDLRPYNSPLHF.